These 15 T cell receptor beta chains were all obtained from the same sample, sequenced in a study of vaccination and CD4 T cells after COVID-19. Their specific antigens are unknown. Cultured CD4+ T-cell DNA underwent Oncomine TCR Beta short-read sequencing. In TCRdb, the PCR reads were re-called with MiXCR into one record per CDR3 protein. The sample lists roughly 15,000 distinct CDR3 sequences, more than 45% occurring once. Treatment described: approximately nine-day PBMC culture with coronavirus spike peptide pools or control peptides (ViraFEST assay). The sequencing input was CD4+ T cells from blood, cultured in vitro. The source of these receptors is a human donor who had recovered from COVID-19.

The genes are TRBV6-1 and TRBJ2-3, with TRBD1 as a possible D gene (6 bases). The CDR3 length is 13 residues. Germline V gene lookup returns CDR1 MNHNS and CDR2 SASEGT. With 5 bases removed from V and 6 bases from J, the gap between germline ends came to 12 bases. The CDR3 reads CASSRQAPDTQYF. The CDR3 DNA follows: TGTGCCAGCAGTAGACAGGCCCCGGATACGCAGTATTTT.

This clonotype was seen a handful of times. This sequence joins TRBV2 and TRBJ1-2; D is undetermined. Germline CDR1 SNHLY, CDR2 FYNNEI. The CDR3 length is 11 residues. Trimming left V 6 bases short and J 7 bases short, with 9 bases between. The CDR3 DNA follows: TGTGCCAGCAGGATGGACGGTGGCTACACCTTC. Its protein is CASRMDGGYTF. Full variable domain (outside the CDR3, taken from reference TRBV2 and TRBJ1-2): EPEVTQTPSHQVTQMGQEVILRCVPISNHLYFYWYRQILGQKVEFLVSFYNNEISEKSEIFDDQFSVERPDGSNFTLKIRSTKLEDSAMYFCASRMDGGYTFGSGTRLTVV.

CDR3 sequence: CASSGGRYQETQYF. CDR3 in DNA: TGTGCCAGCAGTGGCGGTCGGTACCAAGAGACCCAGTACTTC. The chain uses TRBV6-1 and TRBJ2-5, with unresolved D. Germline V gene sequence: CDR1 MNHNS, CDR2 SASEGT. The CDR3 totals 14 residues. Trimming took 4 bases from V and 0 from J, leaving 9 bases between them.

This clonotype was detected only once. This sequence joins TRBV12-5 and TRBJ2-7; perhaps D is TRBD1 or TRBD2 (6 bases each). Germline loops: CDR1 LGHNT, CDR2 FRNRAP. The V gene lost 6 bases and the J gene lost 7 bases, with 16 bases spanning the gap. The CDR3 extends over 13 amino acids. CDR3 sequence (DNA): TGTGCTAGTGGAAACAGGGAGGTGGGGGAGCAGTACTTC. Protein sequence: CASGNREVGEQYF. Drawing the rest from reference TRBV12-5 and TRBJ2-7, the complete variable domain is DARVTQTPRHKVTEMGQEVTMRCQPILGHNTVFWYRQTMMQGLELLAYFRNRAPLDDSGMPKDRFSAEMPDATLATLKIQPSEPRDSAVYFCASGNREVGEQYFGPGTRLTVT.

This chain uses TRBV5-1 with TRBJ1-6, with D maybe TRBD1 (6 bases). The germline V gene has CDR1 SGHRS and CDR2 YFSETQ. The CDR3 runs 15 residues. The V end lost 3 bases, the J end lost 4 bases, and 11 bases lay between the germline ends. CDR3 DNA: TGCGCCAGCAGCTCCCGGACAGATTATAATTCACCCCTCCACTTT. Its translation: CASSSRTDYNSPLHF.

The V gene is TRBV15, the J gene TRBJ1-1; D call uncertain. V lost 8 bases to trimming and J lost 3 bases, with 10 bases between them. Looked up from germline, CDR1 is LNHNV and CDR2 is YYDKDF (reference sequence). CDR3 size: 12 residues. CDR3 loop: CATGEGYTEAFF. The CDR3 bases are TGTGCCACCGGGGAGGGTTACACTGAAGCTTTCTTT.

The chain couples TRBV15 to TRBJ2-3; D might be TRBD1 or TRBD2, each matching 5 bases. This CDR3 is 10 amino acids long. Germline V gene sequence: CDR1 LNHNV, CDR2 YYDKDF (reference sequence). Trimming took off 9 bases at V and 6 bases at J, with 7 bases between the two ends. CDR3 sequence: CATRGDTQYF. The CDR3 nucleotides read TGTGCCACTCGGGGCGATACGCAGTATTTT.

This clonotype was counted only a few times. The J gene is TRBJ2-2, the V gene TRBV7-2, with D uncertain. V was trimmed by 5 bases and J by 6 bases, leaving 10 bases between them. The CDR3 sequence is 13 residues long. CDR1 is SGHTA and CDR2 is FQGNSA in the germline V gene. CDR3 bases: TGTGCCAGCAGCCTATGGGGTCCCGGGGAGCTGTTTTTT. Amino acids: CASSLWGPGELFF.

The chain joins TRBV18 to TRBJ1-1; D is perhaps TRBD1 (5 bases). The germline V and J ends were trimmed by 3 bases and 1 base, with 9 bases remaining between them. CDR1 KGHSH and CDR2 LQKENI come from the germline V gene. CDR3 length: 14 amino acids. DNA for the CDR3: TGTGCCAGCTCACCTGGGGCGCCGAACACTGAAGCTTTCTTT. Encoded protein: CASSPGAPNTEAFF.

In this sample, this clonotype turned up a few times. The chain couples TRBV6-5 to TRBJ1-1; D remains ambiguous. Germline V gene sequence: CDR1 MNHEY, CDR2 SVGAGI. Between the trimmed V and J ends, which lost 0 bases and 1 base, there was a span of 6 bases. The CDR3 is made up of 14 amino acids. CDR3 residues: CASSYSSSNTEAFF. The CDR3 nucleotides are TGTGCCAGCAGTTACTCGAGCTCGAACACTGAAGCTTTCTTT.

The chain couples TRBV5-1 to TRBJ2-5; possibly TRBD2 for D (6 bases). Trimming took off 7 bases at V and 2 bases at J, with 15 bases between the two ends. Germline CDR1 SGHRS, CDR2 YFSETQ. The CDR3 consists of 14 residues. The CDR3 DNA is TGCGCCAGCGGACTTGGGACTTTACAAGAGACCCAGTACTTC. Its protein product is CASGLGTLQETQYF.

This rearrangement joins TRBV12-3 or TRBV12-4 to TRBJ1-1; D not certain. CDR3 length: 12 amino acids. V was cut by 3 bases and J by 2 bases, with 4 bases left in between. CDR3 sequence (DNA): TGTGCCAGCAGTTTCAGCAACACTGAAGCTTTCTTT. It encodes CASSFSNTEAFF.

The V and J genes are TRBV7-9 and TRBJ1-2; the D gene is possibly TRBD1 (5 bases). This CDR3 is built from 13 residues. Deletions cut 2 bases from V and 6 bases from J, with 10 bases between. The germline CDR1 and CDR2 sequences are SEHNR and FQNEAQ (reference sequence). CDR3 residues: CASSLPGSNGYTF. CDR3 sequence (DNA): TGTGCCAGCAGCTTACCAGGGTCGAATGGCTACACCTTC.

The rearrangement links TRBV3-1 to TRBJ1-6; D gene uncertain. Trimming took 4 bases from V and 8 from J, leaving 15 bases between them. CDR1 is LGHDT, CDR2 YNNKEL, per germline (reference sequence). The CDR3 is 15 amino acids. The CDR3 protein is CASSPTAGWDSPLHF. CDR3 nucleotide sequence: TGTGCCAGCAGCCCTACAGCCGGGTGGGATTCACCCCTCCACTTT.

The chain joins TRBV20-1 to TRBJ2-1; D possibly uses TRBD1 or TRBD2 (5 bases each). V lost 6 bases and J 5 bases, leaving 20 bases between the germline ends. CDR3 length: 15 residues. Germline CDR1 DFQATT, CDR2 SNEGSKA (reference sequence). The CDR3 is CSAPFWGRGDNEQFF. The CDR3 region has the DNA TGCAGTGCCCCGTTTTGGGGCCGGGGAGACAATGAGCAGTTCTTC.